A selection of T cell receptor beta chains follows, all from one sample in a study of T cells in Graves' hyperthyroidism and ophthalmopathy. TCRdb reanalysed the multiplex PCR reads using MiXCR and keeps one entry per CDR3 protein. The profile shows about 300,000 distinct CDR3 sequences, roughly 19% of them singletons. The sequencing input was blood. These receptors originate from a middle-aged man with Graves' ophthalmopathy. CDR3s include the opening cysteine and the closing phenylalanine or tryptophan. D genes are given only for firm matches. Part of the rows lack a size; the others show once, few, many or a class for expanded clones.

size	V	J	D	CDR3	DNA
many	TRBV12-3/TRBV12-4	TRBJ2-1	TRBD2	CASSLEGGPIYNEQFF	TGTGCCAGCAGTTTGGAGGGAGGGCCCATATACAATGAGCAGTTCTTC
few	TRBV20-1	TRBJ1-2	TRBD1	CSAPPGQLSYGYTF	TGCAGTGCTCCTCCGGGACAGCTCAGCTATGGCTACACCTTC
many	TRBV5-1	TRBJ2-7	TRBD1	CASRSTGGPSYEQYF	TGCGCCAGCAGAAGCACAGGGGGCCCATCCTACGAGCAGTACTTC
-	TRBV5-8	TRBJ2-2	-	CASSRPSSGRYTGELLF	TGTGCCAGCAGCCGTCCCTCCAGCGGGCGGTACACCGGGGAGCTGCTTTTT
many	TRBV12-3/TRBV12-4	TRBJ2-4	TRBD1	CASSGQGKNIQYF	TGTGCCAGCAGCGGACAGGGTAAAAACATTCAGTACTTC
-	TRBV28	TRBJ2-3	-	CASSPGGQKSHTDTQYF	TGTGCCAGCAGCCCCGGGGGGCAGAAGAGCCACACAGATACGCAGTATTTT
-	TRBV19	TRBJ1-5	-	CASSAQTFSEPQHF	TGTGCCAGTAGTGCACAGACCTTTTCGGAGCCCCAGCATTTT
-	TRBV18	TRBJ1-4	-	CASSPFRGEKLFF	TGTGCCAGCTCACCATTTCGAGGCGAAAAACTGTTTTTT
-	TRBV19	TRBJ1-6	-	CASSSTGYNSPLHF	TGTGCCAGTTCTTCTACAGGGTATAATTCACCCCTCCACTTT
few	TRBV10-3	TRBJ2-1	-	CAISRELYNEQFF	TGTGCCATCTCGAGGGAGCTCTACAATGAGCAGTTCTTC
few	TRBV5-8	TRBJ1-2	TRBD1	CASSIGQGVNYGYTF	TGTGCCAGCAGCATAGGACAGGGAGTCAACTATGGCTACACCTTC
-	TRBV10-3	TRBJ1-2	-	CAISESQGYGYTF	TGTGCCATCAGTGAGTCGCAGGGGTATGGCTACACCTTC
-	TRBV6-1	TRBJ2-3	-	CASTTTRTDTQYF	TGTGCCAGCACCACCACCCGCACAGATACGCAGTATTTT
-	TRBV11-2	TRBJ2-2	TRBD2	CASRPTGLTSGRGTGELFF	TGTGCCAGCAGGCCGACAGGGTTGACTAGCGGGAGGGGCACCGGGGAGCTGTTTTTT
many	TRBV11-1	TRBJ2-1	-	CASGRGNEQFF	TGTGCCAGCGGCCGAGGGAATGAGCAGTTCTTC
many	TRBV13	TRBJ1-1	-	CASSFEGEENTEAFF	TGTGCCAGCAGCTTCGAAGGCGAGGAGAACACTGAAGCTTTCTTT
-	TRBV5-4	TRBJ2-7	TRBD2	CASSLVTSGRSEQYF	TGTGCCAGCAGCTTGGTGACTAGCGGGAGGTCCGAGCAGTACTTC
many	TRBV3-1	TRBJ2-3	TRBD2	CASSQSSGISTDTQYF	TGTGCCAGCAGCCAGTCTAGCGGGATTAGCACAGATACGCAGTATTTT
-	TRBV10-2	TRBJ2-7	-	CASSDGGYEQYF	TGCGCCAGCAGTGACGGGGGCTACGAGCAGTACTTC
many	TRBV3-1	TRBJ2-7	-	CASSQDATAGEQYF	TGTGCCAGCAGCCAAGATGCAACCGCCGGGGAGCAGTACTTC
many	TRBV7-8	TRBJ2-1	TRBD2	CASSPNFGTSGQYNEQFF	TGTGCCAGCAGCCCCAACTTTGGGACTAGCGGACAATACAATGAGCAGTTCTTC
-	TRBV3-1	TRBJ2-1	-	CASSQDITPDTRSSYNEQFF	TGTGCCAGCAGCCAAGATATTACCCCAGACACGAGGAGCTCCTACAATGAGCAGTTCTTC
many	TRBV20-1	TRBJ1-2	TRBD1	CSARGTGEYGYTF	TGCAGTGCTAGAGGGACAGGGGAATATGGCTACACCTTC